What follows are 18 T cell receptor beta chains derived from one specimen sequenced in a study of CD8 T cells in Susac syndrome. Random hexamers were used to reverse transcribe the RNA input (about 0.5 to 1 ug). TCRdb analysed the immunoSEQ multiplex PCR reads with MiXCR anew, one entry per CDR3 protein. The sample lists about 190,000 distinct CDR3 sequences; 85% to 95% were seen once. The source material was CD4+ T cells from PBMCs. Receptors were obtained from a human donor in good health.

V and J are TRBV7-9 and TRBJ1-4; D unresolved. The CDR3 runs to 13 residues. CDR1 is SEHNR, CDR2 FQNEAQ, per germline (reference sequence). Trimming shortened V by 9 bases and J by 3 bases, and 11 bases separated the two germline ends. In DNA, the CDR3 is TGTGCCAGTAGCGTCAGTTCTAATGAAAAACTGTTTTTT. Encoded protein: CASSVSSNEKLFF.

V and J are TRBV3-1 and TRBJ2-7, with a weak D call TRBD2 (6 bases). This CDR3 has 14 amino acids. Deletions cut 5 bases from V and 3 bases from J, with 14 bases between. Germline loops: CDR1 LGHDT, CDR2 YNNKEL (reference sequence). As DNA, the CDR3 is TGTGCCAGCAGCGATCCAGCCGGGGGCTACGAGCAGTACGTC. It is translated as CASSDPAGGYEQYV.

The chain combines TRBV6-1 with TRBJ1-5; no reliable D call. This CDR3 has 11 residues. CDR1 and CDR2 from the germline V gene are MNHNS and SASEGT. Trimming took 11 bases from V and 4 from J, leaving 9 bases between them. CDR3 amino acids: CALGGNQPQHF. The CDR3 region has the DNA TGTGCCCTCGGAGGGAATCAGCCCCAGCATTTT.

This sequence joins TRBV28 and TRBJ1-2, with no clear D. This CDR3 is built from 11 residues. Germline CDR1 and CDR2: MDHEN and SYDVKM. V was cut by 8 bases and J by 5 bases, with 9 bases left in between. This chain's CDR3 is CASEEGYGYTF. CDR3 coding DNA: TGTGCCAGCGAGGAGGGATATGGCTACACCTTC.

With respect to this clonotype: One junction end does not reproduce the germline sequence, and a read error may be involved. The V gene is TRBV20-1, the J gene TRBJ2-1; 11 positions match TRBD2. The CDR3 runs to 13 residues. Germline values: CDR1 DFQATT, CDR2 SNEGSKA (reference sequence). The CDR3 sequence is CSTSGGAYNEQFF. For the CDR3, the DNA is TGCAGTACTAGCGGGGGCGCCTACAATGAGCAGTTCTTC.

The rearrangement links TRBV6-2 or TRBV6-3 to TRBJ1-2; D not certain. V lost 3 bases, J lost 7 bases, and 9 bases lay in between. This CDR3 comprises 12 residues. CDR1 is MNHEY, CDR2 SVGEGT, per germline. The CDR3 nucleotides are TGTGCCAGCAGTTATGAGGCCCGTGGCTACACCTTC. This gives the protein CASSYEARGYTF.

The V call is TRBV20-1, the J call TRBJ2-5; 14 nucleotides align to TRBD2. Unmatched junction bases numbered 11, after V lost 5 bases and J lost 0 bases. CDR1 DFQATT and CDR2 SNEGSKA come from the germline V gene (reference sequence). CDR3 size: 18 residues. The DNA of the CDR3 is TGCAGTGCTCAATCCGGGACTAGCGGGGGAAAGTACCAAGAGACCCAGTACTTC. The encoded protein is CSAQSGTSGGKYQETQYF.

This clonotype was seen once. The chain combines TRBV20-1 with TRBJ1-1; D possibly corresponds to TRBD1 (5 bases). Trimming shortened V by 0 bases and J by 4 bases, and 6 bases separated the two germline ends. CDR1 and CDR2 (germline): DFQATT, SNEGSKA (reference sequence). The CDR3 totals 12 residues. DNA of the CDR3: TGCAGTGCTAGAGACAGGGCCACTGAAGCTTTCTTT. This translates into CSARDRATEAFF.

The V and J genes are TRBV13 and TRBJ1-1, with 8 positions matching TRBD1. The CDR3 is 17 amino acids. Germline-derived CDR1 and CDR2 are PRHDT and FYEKMQ (reference sequence). J gave up 5 bases and V 4 bases, and 15 bases lay outside the gene matches. The CDR3 reads CASSSIGTGDRGTEAFF. As DNA, the CDR3 is TGTGCCAGCAGCTCGATTGGGACAGGAGATAGGGGGACTGAAGCTTTCTTT.

V and J are TRBV28 and TRBJ1-1; D unresolved. V lost 3 bases and J lost 0, with 11 bases in between. The CDR3 has 15 amino acids. Germline V gene sequence: CDR1 MDHEN, CDR2 SYDVKM. Here the CDR3 reads CASSLARPMNTEAFF. For the CDR3, the DNA is TGTGCCAGCAGTTTGGCCAGACCAATGAACACTGAAGCTTTCTTT.

The chain employs TRBV30 and TRBJ2-3; D may correspond to TRBD1 or TRBD2 (6 bases each). Germline values: CDR1 GTSNPN, CDR2 SVGIG (reference sequence). This CDR3 region has 11 residues. V lost 7 bases to trimming and J lost 4 bases, with 9 bases between them. The CDR3 reads CASGGADTQYF. As DNA, the CDR3 is TGTGCCTCCGGGGGCGCAGATACGCAGTATTTT.

This clonotype appeared a single time. The J gene is TRBJ2-4, the V gene TRBV28; 7 bases match TRBD1. There are 16 residues in the CDR3. The germline gives CDR1 MDHEN, CDR2 SYDVKM. V was pared by 4 bases and J by 0 bases, with 6 bases of the junction left unmatched. This CDR3 reads CASSYRDSLAKNIQYF. The CDR3 nucleotides are TGTGCCAGCAGTTACAGGGACAGCCTAGCCAAAAACATTCAGTACTTC.

The chain combines TRBV29-1 with TRBJ1-1; D unresolved. Trimming stripped 3 bases from V and 3 bases from J, with 11 bases between. Germline assignment: CDR1 SQVTM and CDR2 ANQGSEA. The CDR3 totals 13 residues. CDR3 DNA: TGCAGCGTTGATCGGTCATGGGACACTGAAGCTTTCTTT. It translates to CSVDRSWDTEAFF.

J is TRBJ2-2 and V is TRBV2; a possible D gene is TRBD2 (5 bases). The germline V and J ends were trimmed by 8 bases and 0 bases, with 10 bases remaining between them. Germline loops: CDR1 SNHLY, CDR2 FYNNEI. The CDR3 extends over 14 amino acids. The CDR3 loop is CASQAATNTGELFF. In DNA, the CDR3 is TGTGCCAGCCAAGCGGCGACGAACACCGGGGAGCTGTTTTTT. Full variable domain (rest looked up from reference TRBV2 and TRBJ2-2): EPEVTQTPSHQVTQMGQEVILRCVPISNHLYFYWYRQILGQKVEFLVSFYNNEISEKSEIFDDQFSVERPDGSNFTLKIRSTKLEDSAMYFCASQAATNTGELFFGEGSRLTVL.

V is TRBV7-3 and J is TRBJ2-2; 9 bases line up with TRBD1. This CDR3 contains 16 residues. V dropped 3 bases and J dropped 5; count of bases not matched to a gene: 7. The germline gives CDR1 SGHTA, CDR2 FQGTGA. The CDR3 region is CASSFGTGRNTGELFF. Here the CDR3 DNA reads TGTGCCAGCAGCTTTGGGACAGGGCGAAATACCGGGGAGCTGTTTTTT.

The V gene is TRBV19, the J gene TRBJ1-5; 8 positions agree with TRBD1. The CDR3 is made up of 16 amino acids. CDR1 is LNHDA, CDR2 SQIVND, per germline (reference sequence). V shed 7 bases and J 7 bases; nucleotides not matched to a gene: 15. CDR3 amino acids: CASTPRAGGVWQPQHF. The CDR3 region has the DNA TGTGCCAGTACCCCCCGGGCAGGGGGCGTTTGGCAGCCCCAGCATTTT.

This clonotype was counted once. The chain employs TRBV6-2 or TRBV6-3 and TRBJ1-5, with D unclear. The CDR3 totals 12 residues. V shed 7 bases and J shed 7 bases, with 11 bases lying between them. The germline V gene has CDR1 MNHEY and CDR2 SVGEGT. As DNA, the CDR3 is TGTGCCAGCAAGGGCCCCAGCCAGCCCCAGCATTTT. It encodes CASKGPSQPQHF.

The genes are TRBV2 and TRBJ2-3; D unresolved. The CDR3 contains 10 residues. Germline lookup yields CDR1 SNHLY and CDR2 FYNNEI. Trimming shortened V by 6 bases and J by 6 bases, and 4 bases separated the two germline ends. This chain's CDR3 is CASSVDTQYF. CDR3 nucleotides: TGTGCCAGCAGCGTCGATACGCAGTATTTT.